This T cell receptor beta chain is from a study of shared clonotypes between healthy human individuals. As defined, naive CD8 cells were CD45RO-negative and positively selected for CCR7, with terminally differentiated effector memory CD45RA+ cells excluded. Method: immunoSEQ multiplex PCR; TCRdb's copy keeps in-frame clones and lacks some. The profile shows about 2.1 million clones, 93% of them singletons. The CDR3 has 15 amino acids. CDR1 SEHNR and CDR2 FQNEAQ come from the germline V gene (reference sequence). After removal of 3 bases from V and 2 bases from J, the junction contained 7 bases not matched to a gene.

Source material: naive CD8+ T cells from PBMCs. The chain joins TRBV7-9 to TRBJ2-7; TRBD2 aligns across 7 bases. This receptor was identified in a man aged 18 to 29 in good health. Some clones in this sample may be carry-over from other donors' samples. Written as DNA, the CDR3 is TGTGCCAGCAGCTTCCACCGGGACTACCCCTACGAGCAGTACTTC. Translating gives CASSFHRDYPYEQYF. Full variable domain (outside the CDR3, taken from reference TRBV7-9 and TRBJ2-7): DTGVSQNPRHKITKRGQNVTFRCDPISEHNRLYWYRQTLGQGPEFLTYFQNEAQLEKSRLLSDRFSAERPKGSFSTLEIQRTEQGDSAMYLCASSFHRDYPYEQYFGPGTRLTVT.